These 32 T cell receptor beta chains were sequenced from one sample in a study of siplizumab effects on memory and regulatory T cells. Only in-frame clones appear in the TCRdb table, and some are missing; sequencing was by immunoSEQ multiplex PCR. In the table there are roughly 110,000 clones, around 93% of which are singletons. The sequenced sample was non-Treg CD4+ T cells sorted from blood. The receptors stem from a human donor in good health.

The rearrangement uses TRBV11-2 and TRBJ2-7; tentatively, D is TRBD2 (6 bases). The CDR3 length is 13 residues. V was clipped by 5 bases and J by 3 bases, with 11 bases between them. Per the germline V gene, CDR1 is SGHAT and CDR2 is FQNNGV. Here the CDR3 reads CASSPPGVYEQYF. CDR3 nucleotides: TGTGCCAGCAGCCCCCCGGGAGTCTACGAGCAGTACTTC.

The gene calls are TRBV5-1 and TRBJ2-1, with a weak D call TRBD2 (5 bases). Trimming removed 1 base at V and 0 bases at J, with 8 bases between. The CDR3 sequence is 15 residues long. The germline V gene encodes CDR1 SGHRS and CDR2 YFSETQ. This CDR3 is CASSLNGDSYNEQFF. For the CDR3, the DNA is TGCGCCAGCAGCTTGAACGGGGACTCCTACAATGAGCAGTTCTTC.

The chain is built from TRBV6-5 and TRBJ2-5; D unclear. CDR1 and CDR2 (germline): MNHEY, SVGAGI. With 6 bases removed from V and 2 bases from J, the gap between germline ends came to 10 bases. There are 13 residues in the CDR3. The CDR3 loop is CASSRAKQETQYF. The CDR3 DNA sequence: TGTGCCAGCAGCCGGGCCAAACAAGAGACCCAGTACTTC.

V and J are TRBV5-5 and TRBJ2-7; D remains unclear. The germline V gene encodes CDR1 SGHKS and CDR2 YYEKEE (reference sequence). With 4 bases removed from V and 2 bases from J, the gap between germline ends came to 10 bases. The CDR3 extends over 13 amino acids. The chain's CDR3 is CASSPDRAYEQYF. CDR3 DNA sequence: TGTGCCAGCAGCCCGGATAGGGCCTACGAGCAGTACTTC. The whole variable domain, filled in from reference TRBV5-5 and TRBJ2-7, reads DAGVTQSPTHLIKTRGQQVTLRCSPISGHKSVSWYQQVLGQGPQFIFQYYEKEERGRGNFPDRFSARQFPNYSSELNVNALLLGDSALYLCASSPDRAYEQYFGPGTRLTVT.

V usage is TRBV7-2 and J usage is TRBJ2-6, with a possible D match to TRBD1 (6 bases). This CDR3 is 18 amino acids long. V dropped 2 bases and J dropped 1 base, with 15 bases sitting between them. Germline-derived CDR1 and CDR2 are SGHTA and FQGNSA. Written as DNA, the CDR3 is TGTGCCAGCAGCTTATACAGGGACCTAATTTCTGGGGCCAACGTCCTGACTTTC. It is translated as CASSLYRDLISGANVLTF.

CDR3 bases: TGTGCCAGCAGTTACTCCTCCGGGACAGGGGGCTCACCCCTCCACTTT. Protein sequence: CASSYSSGTGGSPLHF. This chain connects TRBV6-5 to TRBJ1-6; TRBD1 agrees at 12 bases. Germline V lookup: CDR1 MNHEY, CDR2 SVGAGI. This CDR3 has 16 residues. J lost 10 bases, V lost 0 bases, and 4 bases had no gene match.

The chain links TRBV15 to TRBJ1-2; D gene ambiguous. The germline V gene encodes CDR1 LNHNV and CDR2 YYDKDF (reference sequence). With 0 bases removed from V and 8 bases from J, the gap between germline ends came to 10 bases. The CDR3 extends over 13 amino acids. The CDR3 DNA reads as TGTGCCACCAGCAGAGAAGTATTGAGGGGCTACACCTTC. It yields the protein CATSREVLRGYTF.

The chain couples TRBV28 to TRBJ1-5; TRBD1 might be the D (5 bases). CDR3 length: 14 amino acids. Germline CDR1 MDHEN, CDR2 SYDVKM. V shed 8 bases and J shed 3 bases, with 14 bases lying between them. CDR3 coding DNA: TGTGCCAGCCACTGGGACTTTTCCAATCAGCCCCAGCATTTT. This sequence encodes CASHWDFSNQPQHF.

This clone was counted a few times. V usage is TRBV7-9 and J usage is TRBJ1-1, with D tentatively TRBD1 (6 bases). Germline V CDR1 and CDR2: SEHNR, FQNEAQ (reference sequence). The CDR3 runs to 15 residues. V shed 5 bases and J shed 0 bases, with 13 bases lying between them. The CDR3 is CASSTYQGMNTEAFF. For the CDR3, the DNA is TGTGCCAGCAGCACCTACCAGGGGATGAACACTGAAGCTTTCTTT.

V usage is TRBV5-1 and J usage is TRBJ1-1, with D possibly matching TRBD1 (6 bases). This CDR3 has 13 residues. The V end lost 1 base, the J end lost 6 bases, and 10 bases lay between the germline ends. Germline assignment: CDR1 SGHRS and CDR2 YFSETQ. The CDR3 DNA reads as TGCGCCAGCAGCTTGAACAGGGACGCTGAAGCTTTCTTT. Protein product: CASSLNRDAEAFF.

The chain couples TRBV28 to TRBJ1-1; possibly TRBD1 for D (5 bases). CDR3 length: 15 amino acids. CDR1 and CDR2 from the germline V gene are MDHEN and SYDVKM. V gave up 0 bases and J gave up 0 bases, with 8 bases separating them. The CDR3 loop is CASSLWGRLNTEAFF. CDR3 bases: TGTGCCAGCAGTTTATGGGGGCGACTGAACACTGAAGCTTTCTTT.

The chain is built from TRBV23-1 and TRBJ2-5; the match to TRBD1 covers 7 bases. TRBV23-1 is recorded as an ORF, its role being uncertain. The junction had 5 bases not matched to a gene; V was cut back by 1 base and J by 3 bases. The CDR3 runs to 15 residues. As DNA, the CDR3 is TGCGCCAGCAGTCAATTTCTGGACAGGAAAGAGACCCAGTACTTC. As protein: CASSQFLDRKETQYF.

This CDR3 is CASSHSDGLGTQYF. The CDR3 DNA is TGTGCCAGCAGCCATTCGGACGGGCTTGGGACCCAGTACTTC. This rearrangement joins TRBV11-2 to TRBJ2-5, with unresolved D. Trimming pared 5 bases from V and 7 bases from J, leaving 17 bases between. Germline-derived CDR1 and CDR2 are SGHAT and FQNNGV. The CDR3 is 14 amino acids.

V usage is TRBV30 and J usage is TRBJ2-1; 13 bases line up with TRBD2. Germline CDR1 reads GTSNPN; CDR2 reads SVGIG (reference sequence). After removal of 0 bases from V and 4 bases from J, the junction contained 9 bases not matched to a gene. The CDR3 is 18 amino acids. The CDR3 is CAWSVSRTSGGLYNEQFF. The CDR3 nucleotides are TGTGCCTGGAGTGTATCCCGGACTAGCGGGGGCTTGTACAATGAGCAGTTCTTC.

This chain connects TRBV10-3 to TRBJ1-2, with 8 bases aligning to TRBD1. The CDR3 is 13 residues long. CDR1 is ENHRY and CDR2 is SYGVKD in the germline V gene. V gave up 4 bases and J gave up 4 bases; unmatched junction bases: 2. Written as DNA, the CDR3 is TGTGCCATCAGTGTGGGGACAGGCTATGGCTACACCTTC. Its translation: CAISVGTGYGYTF.

The gene calls are TRBV6-7 and TRBJ2-7, with 7 bases that match TRBD1. TRBV6-7 is an ORF; its function is uncertain. The CDR3 totals 14 residues. The V and J ends lost 0 bases and 6 bases, in that order; junction bases with no gene match: 5. This chain's CDR3 is CASSYSRQGFEQYF. DNA for the CDR3: TGTGCCAGCAGTTACTCACGACAGGGTTTCGAGCAGTACTTC.

This chain uses TRBV19 with TRBJ1-5; 7 positions match TRBD1. The J segment lost 0 bases and the V segment lost 8 bases, leaving 4 bases of the junction unmatched. There are 14 residues in the CDR3. Per germline, CDR1 LNHDA and CDR2 SQIVND (reference sequence). CDR3 amino acids: CASGGQNSNQPQHF. The CDR3 DNA reads as TGTGCCAGTGGGGGACAGAATAGCAATCAGCCCCAGCATTTT.

This chain links TRBV4-3 with TRBJ2-2; 7 bases line up with TRBD1. This CDR3 has 16 residues. Per the germline V gene, CDR1 is LGHNA and CDR2 is YSLEER. The junction had 7 bases not matched to a gene; V was cut back by 1 base and J by 5 bases. The CDR3 coding sequence is TGCGCCAGCAGCCAAGGATATACAGGGGCAACCGGGGAGCTGTTTTTT. Translated, it gives CASSQGYTGATGELFF.

The chain carries TRBV28 and TRBJ2-2; no definite D call. V was shortened by 7 bases and J by 1 base, with 4 bases between the two germline ends. Germline V lookup: CDR1 MDHEN, CDR2 SYDVKM. The CDR3 extends over 12 amino acids. CDR3: CASTENTGELFF. For the CDR3, the DNA is TGTGCCAGCACCGAGAACACCGGGGAGCTGTTTTTT.

The chain has TRBV9 and TRBJ2-7; D gene ambiguous. Germline CDR1 and CDR2: SGDLS and YYNGEE. V dropped 0 bases and J dropped 3 bases, with 7 bases sitting between them. This CDR3 has 13 amino acids. CDR3: CASSVGPNYEQYF. CDR3 bases: TGTGCCAGCAGCGTAGGGCCGAACTACGAGCAGTACTTC.

The rearrangement joins TRBV29-1 to TRBJ1-1; TRBD1 is a possible D gene (6 bases). The CDR3 spans 11 residues. Per the germline V gene, CDR1 is SQVTM and CDR2 is ANQGSEA. With 5 bases removed from V and 6 bases from J, the gap between germline ends came to 10 bases. The CDR3 DNA is TGCAGCGTTATTACAGGGTCTGAAGCTTTCTTT. Translated, it gives CSVITGSEAFF.

This sequence joins TRBV18 and TRBJ2-5; maybe TRBD1 (5 bases). V was trimmed by 3 bases and J by 2 bases, leaving 10 bases between them. The CDR3 spans 14 residues. Germline-derived CDR1 and CDR2 are KGHSH and LQKENI. The CDR3 protein is CASSPLGQQETQYF. In DNA, the CDR3 is TGTGCCAGCTCACCCCTGGGGCAGCAAGAGACCCAGTACTTC.

This clone was seen once. The rearrangement uses TRBV10-3 and TRBJ1-4, with 7 nucleotides matching TRBD1. The V gene's germline CDR1 is ENHRY and CDR2 SYGVKD. After removal of 8 bases from V and 2 bases from J, the junction contained 8 bases not matched to a gene. The CDR3 runs to 15 residues. The CDR3 nucleotides are TGTGCCATCGGGGGCAGGGGGAACACTAATGAAAAACTGTTTTTT. This gives the protein CAIGGRGNTNEKLFF.

The chain has TRBV4-2 and TRBJ2-5; no definite D call. The CDR3 is made up of 13 amino acids. V lost 4 bases and J lost 1, with 7 bases in between. CDR1 and CDR2 (germline): LGHNA, YNFKEQ. The CDR3 region has the DNA TGTGCCAGCAGCCCCCTTCCCCAAGAGACCCAGTACTTC. Translating it yields CASSPLPQETQYF.

V and J are TRBV9 and TRBJ2-7; D ambiguous. The germline V gene encodes CDR1 SGDLS and CDR2 YYNGEE. The CDR3 extends over 14 amino acids. Trimming removed 0 bases from V and 6 bases from J, with 13 bases in between. The CDR3 loop reads CASSVELAPLEQYF. As DNA, the CDR3 is TGTGCCAGCAGCGTAGAACTGGCCCCCCTCGAGCAGTACTTC.

The chain combines TRBV11-2 with TRBJ1-2, with D perhaps TRBD1 (5 bases). The germline V and J ends were trimmed by 1 base and 4 bases, with 16 bases remaining between them. The length of the CDR3 is 16 residues. The germline V gene has CDR1 SGHAT and CDR2 FQNNGV. The CDR3: CASSLGGPVEFYGYTF. As DNA, the CDR3 is TGTGCCAGCAGCTTAGGGGGACCGGTTGAATTCTATGGCTACACCTTC.

The chain carries TRBV10-3 and TRBJ1-5; weak D call: TRBD1 (6 bases). Trimming cost V 2 bases and J 1 base, with 9 bases left between them. The CDR3 is made up of 15 amino acids. Germline CDR1 reads ENHRY; CDR2 reads SYGVKD. This CDR3 is CAISERGASNQPQHF. DNA of the CDR3: TGTGCCATCAGTGAGCGGGGGGCGAGCAATCAGCCCCAGCATTTT.

The chain has TRBV6-7 and TRBJ1-5; the D is unclear. TRBV6-7 is an ORF, and what it does is uncertain. V shed 5 bases and J shed 4 bases, with 24 bases lying between them. The CDR3 spans 18 residues. CDR3 region: CASSNKTPQGRENQPQHF. In DNA form, the CDR3 reads TGTGCCAGCAGTAATAAAACGCCCCAAGGGCGGGAGAATCAGCCCCAGCATTTT.

V and J are TRBV10-3 and TRBJ1-5, with TRBD1 matching 8 bases. V gave up 2 bases and J gave up 6 bases; unmatched junction bases: 0. CDR3 length: 13 amino acids. CDR1 and CDR2 (germline): ENHRY, SYGVKD. For the CDR3, the DNA is TGTGCCATCAGTGAGGACAGGGGTCAGCCCCAGCATTTT. Translated, it gives CAISEDRGQPQHF.

The J gene is TRBJ2-7, the V gene TRBV5-1, with 8 bases matching TRBD2. This CDR3 contains 12 residues. CDR1 is SGHRS and CDR2 is YFSETQ in the germline V gene. Trimming removed 0 bases from V and 7 bases from J; junction bases left unmatched: 0. The CDR3 DNA is TGCGCCAGCAGCTTGGAGCGGGGGGAGCAGTACTTC. Translating it yields CASSLERGEQYF.

This chain connects TRBV4-1 to TRBJ2-5; D remains unclear. The V and J ends lost 2 bases and 5 bases respectively, with 18 bases between them. CDR3 length: 16 amino acids. The germline V gene encodes CDR1 MGHRA and CDR2 YSYEKL. The CDR3 sequence is CASSQLGQEQPETQYF. As DNA, the CDR3 is TGCGCCAGCAGCCAATTAGGGCAAGAACAACCGGAGACCCAGTACTTC.

This chain links TRBV9 with TRBJ1-1; no firm D call. Germline loops: CDR1 SGDLS, CDR2 YYNGEE. V was pared by 4 bases and J by 1 base, with 11 bases between. The CDR3 runs to 14 residues. CDR3 DNA sequence: TGTGCCAGCAGCCGACAAGCGGGGAACACTGAAGCTTTCTTT. This sequence encodes CASSRQAGNTEAFF.